The 25 T cell receptor beta chains presented below share a single source sample, sequenced in a study of blood T cell repertoires in COVID-19. Libraries were prepared by immunoSEQ multiplex PCR; TCRdb keeps only in-frame clonotypes and omits some of them. The table lists 70,000 or so clones, around 87% of them singletons, with roughly 10% in the top ten. The sample comprised peripheral blood. These receptors were obtained from a woman in her late teens or twenties with acute or convalescent COVID-19.

This chain connects TRBV5-1 to TRBJ2-3; 13 positions match TRBD2. Trimming removed 5 bases from V and 0 bases from J; junction bases left unmatched: 6. The CDR3 has 17 residues. Germline V lookup: CDR1 SGHRS, CDR2 YFSETQ. CDR3 sequence reads: CASRGTSGKGSTDTQYF. CDR3 DNA sequence: TGCGCCAGCAGAGGGACTAGCGGGAAAGGAAGCACAGATACGCAGTATTTT.

V gene TRBV7-9 combines with J gene TRBJ1-4, with a weak D call TRBD1 (6 bases). The CDR3 spans 15 residues. Germline V gene data show CDR1 as SEHNR and CDR2 as FQNEAQ (reference sequence). V was pared by 1 base and J by 7 bases, with 13 bases between. The CDR3 reads CASSLEGHLTEKLFF. CDR3 bases: TGTGCCAGCAGCTTAGAGGGACACCTCACTGAAAAACTGTTTTTT.

The rearrangement uses TRBV11-3 and TRBJ1-1, with D possibly TRBD1 on 5 matching bases. The ends were cut back, 3 bases at V and 4 bases at J, with 9 bases in the middle. The CDR3 contains 13 residues. Germline V gene lookup returns CDR1 SGHNT and CDR2 YENEEA. CDR3 protein: CASSFSQGTEAFF. CDR3 DNA sequence: TGTGCCAGCAGCTTCTCCCAGGGCACTGAAGCTTTCTTT.

This rearrangement joins TRBV9 to TRBJ2-1; tentative D call: TRBD2 (6 bases). This CDR3 has 16 residues. Germline V gene sequence: CDR1 SGDLS, CDR2 YYNGEE. V gave up 4 bases and J gave up 5 bases, with 19 bases separating them. CDR3 nucleotide sequence: TGTGCCAGCAGCACACAACCGGGACTGCGGAACAATGAGCAGTTCTTC. Its translation: CASSTQPGLRNNEQFF.

This chain joins TRBV2 and TRBJ2-1; 10 nucleotides line up with TRBD1. This CDR3 comprises 15 residues. The junction had 8 bases not matched to a gene; V was cut back by 6 bases and J by 6 bases. CDR1 and CDR2 (germline): SNHLY, FYNNEI. This CDR3 is CASRSGTGESNEQFF. CDR3 bases: TGTGCCAGCAGGTCCGGGACAGGGGAATCCAATGAGCAGTTCTTC.

This clone was detected only once. The chain recombines TRBV11-2 with TRBJ2-7, with 10 bases aligning to TRBD2. Germline V gene data show CDR1 as SGHAT and CDR2 as FQNNGV. V trimming: 3 bases; J trimming: 6 bases; junction bases outside the gene matches: 8. The CDR3 consists of 15 residues. In nucleotides, the CDR3 is TGTGCCAGCAGCTTGGCTAGCGGGAGTTTCTCCGAGCAGTACTTC. This encodes CASSLASGSFSEQYF.

This clone was recorded only once. The chain employs TRBV5-4 and TRBJ2-7; TRBD2 is a possible D gene (6 bases). Germline loops: CDR1 SGHNT, CDR2 YYREEE (reference sequence). The CDR3 consists of 14 residues. V gave up 0 bases and J gave up 2 bases, with 9 bases separating them. The CDR3 DNA sequence: TGTGCCAGCAGCTTGGTTCGGGAGCCCTACGAGCAGTACTTC. It encodes CASSLVREPYEQYF.

V usage is TRBV2 and J usage is TRBJ1-2; 7 nucleotides align to TRBD1. The CDR3 totals 15 residues. Germline V gene data show CDR1 as SNHLY and CDR2 as FYNNEI. J gave up 4 bases and V 7 bases, and 12 bases lay outside the gene matches. The CDR3 DNA reads TGTGCCAGCACTCTACAGGGGACCCCCGGCTATGGCTACACCTTC. Residues: CASTLQGTPGYGYTF.

In its sample, this clone was seen once. V and J are TRBV7-6 and TRBJ1-1; D possibly corresponds to TRBD1 (5 bases). The germline V and J ends were trimmed by 5 bases and 3 bases, with 16 bases remaining between them. Germline V gene lookup returns CDR1 SGHVS and CDR2 FNYEAQ. The CDR3 length is 15 residues. The CDR3 loop reads CASSAGPGRDTEAFF. Written as DNA, the CDR3 is TGTGCCAGCAGCGCCGGTCCGGGCAGGGACACTGAAGCTTTCTTT.

V usage is TRBV7-2 and J usage is TRBJ2-2, with TRBD2 identical over 11 bases. In germline, CDR1 is SGHTA, CDR2 FQGNSA. The CDR3 is 16 residues long. Trimming took 5 bases from V and 5 from J; bases not matched to a gene: 7. CDR3 loop: CASSRVLAGGTGELFF. For the CDR3, the DNA is TGTGCCAGCAGCCGCGTCCTAGCGGGAGGAACCGGGGAGCTGTTTTTT.

The chain combines TRBV3-1 (or the pseudogene TRBV3-2) with TRBJ1-2; D gene uncertain. Germline V gene lookup returns CDR1 LGHDT and CDR2 YNNKEL (reference sequence). CDR3 size: 15 residues. V dropped 1 base and J dropped 8 bases, with 17 bases sitting between them. CDR3 sequence reads: CASSQGPTRSVGYTF. Here the CDR3 DNA reads TGTGCCAGCAGCCAAGGACCGACTCGTTCTGTGGGCTACACCTTC.

V usage is TRBV5-5 and J usage is TRBJ2-1; 12 bases match TRBD2. CDR3 length: 18 amino acids. J lost 2 bases, V lost 0 bases, and 6 bases had no gene match. Germline V CDR1 and CDR2: SGHKS, YYEKEE (reference sequence). The CDR3 DNA is TGTGCCAGCAGCTTGGGGCTAGCGGGGGGGAAAACCTACAATGAGCAGTTCTTC. Translated, it gives CASSLGLAGGKTYNEQFF. The entire variable domain, with the rest obtained from reference TRBV5-5 and TRBJ2-1, is as follows: DAGVTQSPTHLIKTRGQQVTLRCSPISGHKSVSWYQQVLGQGPQFIFQYYEKEERGRGNFPDRFSARQFPNYSSELNVNALLLGDSALYLCASSLGLAGGKTYNEQFFGPGTRLTVL.

This clone was observed a handful of times. The chain couples TRBV7-2 to TRBJ2-3; 11 nucleotides match TRBD2. The V gene's germline CDR1 is SGHTA and CDR2 FQGNSA. The CDR3 runs 18 residues. After removal of 5 bases from V and 3 bases from J, the junction contained 13 bases not matched to a gene. This CDR3 is CASSPTKTSGIGTDTQYF. CDR3 nucleotide sequence: TGTGCCAGCAGCCCGACCAAGACTAGCGGGATAGGGACAGATACGCAGTATTTT. Drawing the rest from reference TRBV7-2 and TRBJ2-3, the complete variable domain is GAGVSQSPSNKVTEKGKDVELRCDPISGHTALYWYRQSLGQGLEFLIYFQGNSAPDKSGLPSDRFSAERTGGSVSTLTIQRTQQEDSAVYLCASSPTKTSGIGTDTQYFGPGTRLTVL.

V gene TRBV4-2 combines with J gene TRBJ2-1, with D perhaps matching TRBD1 (6 bases). The V end lost 4 bases, the J end lost 8 bases, and 12 bases lay between the germline ends. The CDR3 sequence is 13 residues long. CDR1 is LGHNA, CDR2 YNFKEQ, per germline. The CDR3 bases are TGTGCCAGCAGCCTCTCAGGGGTGGATGAGCAGTTCTTC. This gives the protein CASSLSGVDEQFF.

The J gene is TRBJ1-2, the V gene TRBV19; no firm D call. V lost 4 bases, J lost 4 bases, and 16 bases lay in between. Germline-derived CDR1 and CDR2 are LNHDA and SQIVND (reference sequence). CDR3 size: 15 residues. The CDR3 is CASSTGSSGAYGYTF. CDR3 coding DNA: TGTGCCAGTAGTACCGGAAGCTCCGGAGCCTATGGCTACACCTTC. Filled out from reference TRBV19 and TRBJ1-2, the complete variable domain reads DGGITQSPKYLFRKEGQNVTLSCEQNLNHDAMYWYRQDPGQGLRLIYYSQIVNDFQKGDIAEGYSVSREKKESFPLTVTSAQKNPTAFYLCASSTGSSGAYGYTFGSGTRLTVV.

The rearrangement links TRBV29-1 to TRBJ1-2; weak D call: TRBD1 (6 bases). Germline CDR1 reads SQVTM; CDR2 reads ANQGSEA. CDR3 size: 16 residues. V was shortened by 0 bases and J by 2 bases, with 16 bases between the two germline ends. DNA of the CDR3: TGCAGCGTTGAAGATTCGGACAGAACCTCCAACTATGGCTACACCTTC. Encoded protein: CSVEDSDRTSNYGYTF. The variable domain in full, with the rest retrieved from reference TRBV29-1 and TRBJ1-2, is SAVISQKPSRDICQRGTSLTIQCQVDSQVTMMFWYRQQPGQSLTLIATANQGSEATYESGFVIDKFPISRPNLTFSTLTVSNMSPEDSSIYLCSVEDSDRTSNYGYTFGSGTRLTVV.

This clone was found once. Within the sample, other DNA sequences also encode this same CDR3. The CDR3: CSVGTGSTEAFF. The CDR3 DNA reads as TGCAGCGTTGGGACAGGGAGTACTGAAGCTTTCTTT. The J gene is TRBJ1-1, the V gene TRBV29-1; TRBD1 matches at 8 bases. The CDR3 sequence is 12 residues long. The J segment lost 5 bases and the V segment lost 4 bases, leaving 3 bases of the junction unmatched. The germline CDR1 and CDR2 sequences are SQVTM and ANQGSEA.

The chain uses TRBV5-5 and TRBJ2-2, with TRBD1 as a possible D gene (6 bases). With 3 bases removed from V and 2 bases from J, the gap between germline ends came to 8 bases. Germline V lookup: CDR1 SGHKS, CDR2 YYEKEE (reference sequence). This CDR3 spans 14 amino acids. The CDR3 DNA reads as TGTGCCAGCAGCTACAGGGTTAACACCGGGGAGCTGTTTTTT. It yields the protein CASSYRVNTGELFF.

The chain is built from TRBV6-2 or TRBV6-3 and TRBJ2-2; D is perhaps TRBD1 (6 bases). The CDR3 sequence is 13 residues long. The V and J ends lost 4 bases and 4 bases respectively, with 7 bases between them. The germline CDR1 and CDR2 sequences are MNHEY and SVGEGT. The CDR3 DNA sequence: TGTGCCAGCAGTTCAGGGGCCACCGGGGAGCTGTTTTTT. This encodes CASSSGATGELFF.

The gene calls are TRBV2 and TRBJ1-1, with 8 positions matching TRBD1. The CDR3 has 15 amino acids. CDR1 is SNHLY and CDR2 is FYNNEI in the germline V gene. V lost 3 bases to trimming and J lost 1 base; unmatched junction nucleotides: 4. The CDR3 nucleotides are TGTGCCAGCAGTGATGCCACAGGGGGGAACACTGAAGCTTTCTTT. Its protein is CASSDATGGNTEAFF.

The chain joins TRBV20-1 to TRBJ1-5; 7 positions match TRBD1. After removal of 3 bases from V and 1 base from J, the junction contained 3 bases not matched to a gene. CDR3 length equals 14 residues. Germline-derived CDR1 and CDR2 are DFQATT and SNEGSKA (reference sequence). The CDR3, as DNA: TGCAGTGCTAGTTCACAGGGGAGCAATCAGCCCCAGCATTTT. It encodes CSASSQGSNQPQHF.

This chain links TRBV4-3 with TRBJ2-1, with TRBD2 as a possible D gene (5 bases). The V end lost 4 bases, the J end lost 4 bases, and 14 bases lay between the germline ends. This CDR3 has 15 amino acids. Germline V gene sequence: CDR1 LGHNA, CDR2 YSLEER. The CDR3 reads CASSLDYNYYNEQFF. CDR3 in DNA: TGCGCCAGCAGCCTCGACTATAACTATTACAATGAGCAGTTCTTC.

This chain uses TRBV3-1 (or the pseudogene TRBV3-2) with TRBJ1-1; weak D call: TRBD1 (6 bases). From germline, CDR1 is LGHDT and CDR2 YNNKEL (reference sequence). This CDR3 region has 17 residues. Between the trimmed V and J ends, which lost 4 bases and 0 bases, there was a span of 18 bases. The CDR3 DNA follows: TGTGCCAGCAGCCCCTCCAGCACTACAGGGCTGAACACTGAAGCTTTCTTT. Translation gives CASSPSSTTGLNTEAFF.

This clone was seen just once. The chain links TRBV7-9 to TRBJ2-3, with D perhaps TRBD2 (6 bases). Germline CDR1 reads SEHNR; CDR2 reads FQNEAQ (reference sequence). Trimming left V 3 bases short and J 2 bases short, with 15 bases between. The CDR3 has 16 amino acids. The CDR3 region has the DNA TGTGCCAGCAGCTTTGGAATAGCGGACTACACAGATACGCAGTATTTT. Protein sequence: CASSFGIADYTDTQYF.

The rearrangement uses TRBV7-9 and TRBJ1-4; TRBD1 might be the D (5 bases). Germline lookup yields CDR1 SEHNR and CDR2 FQNEAQ (reference sequence). The CDR3 runs 14 residues. The V gene lost 4 bases and the J gene lost 4 bases, with 10 bases spanning the gap. The CDR3 sequence: CASSSTVLNEKLFF. DNA of the CDR3: TGTGCCAGCAGCTCGACAGTACTTAATGAAAAACTGTTTTTT.